The 18 T cell receptor beta chains given below trace back to one sample, sequenced in a study of post-analysis software for immune sequencing data. Findings and limits, study-wide: About five TRBV segments, including TRBV5-6, TRBV5-1 and TRBV20-1, were more frequent in patients than controls.

Antigens of these TCRs are unknown. TCR beta cDNA libraries had unique molecular identifiers. One entry per CDR3 protein results from TCRdb running MiXCR on the PCR reads. This table has hundreds of thousands of distinct CDR3 sequences, around 27% appearing once. Sequencing was carried out using blood. The receptors here all came from a girl between 10 and 17 years old with multiple sclerosis.

This clonotype was picked up a small number of times. The chain employs TRBV7-2 and TRBJ2-7; TRBD2 agrees at 9 bases. The V segment lost 5 bases and the J segment 5 bases; nucleotides outside the gene matches: 16. The CDR3 totals 17 residues. CDR1 and CDR2 (germline): SGHTA, FQGNSA. The CDR3: CASSPIPNLAGSHEQYF. As DNA, the CDR3 is TGTGCCAGCAGCCCGATACCAAATCTAGCGGGGAGCCACGAGCAGTACTTC.

This clonotype was found a few times. The CDR3 sequence: CASSYSLGYEQYF. The CDR3 nucleotides are TGCGCCAGCAGCTATAGTTTGGGCTACGAGCAGTACTTC. This chain joins TRBV5-1 and TRBJ2-7; D not resolved. The CDR3 length is 13 residues. The germline gives CDR1 SGHRS, CDR2 YFSETQ. Trimming took 3 bases from V and 3 from J, leaving 10 bases between them.

The chain has TRBV4-2 and TRBJ2-3, with D uncertain. This CDR3 has 15 amino acids. Trimming cost V 8 bases and J 0 bases, with 15 bases left between them. The germline gives CDR1 LGHNA, CDR2 YNFKEQ. For the CDR3, the DNA is TGTGCCAGCCTGAGTCACACCTCTAGCACAGATACGCAGTATTTT. It specifies CASLSHTSSTDTQYF.

The rearrangement uses TRBV11-2 and TRBJ2-7, with TRBD1 matching over 8 bases. The CDR3 is 15 amino acids. The germline V gene has CDR1 SGHAT and CDR2 FQNNGV. Trimming cost V 5 bases and J 0 bases; bases outside gene matches: 6. CDR3 nucleotide sequence: TGTGCCAGCAGCGGCGCCGGACAGGGCTCCTACGAGCAGTACTTC. Amino acid sequence: CASSGAGQGSYEQYF.

This chain connects TRBV7-6 to TRBJ2-7; D unresolved. This CDR3 is built from 14 residues. V dropped 2 bases and J dropped 1 base, with 9 bases sitting between them. Germline V gene sequence: CDR1 SGHVS, CDR2 FNYEAQ. The CDR3 loop is CASSLWEGSYEQYF. DNA for the CDR3: TGTGCCAGCAGCTTATGGGAAGGATCCTACGAGCAGTACTTC.

V is TRBV27 and J is TRBJ2-3; tentative D call: TRBD1 (6 bases). The CDR3 loop spans 14 amino acids. Germline V gene data show CDR1 as MNHEY and CDR2 as SMNVEV (reference sequence). The V gene lost 5 bases and the J gene lost 8 bases, with 17 bases spanning the gap. CDR3 sequence reads: CASSPTDRGGTQYF. As DNA, the CDR3 is TGTGCCAGCAGTCCAACTGACAGAGGGGGTACGCAGTATTTT.

The chain employs TRBV15 and TRBJ1-1, with TRBD1 identical over 8 bases. The length of the CDR3 is 15 residues. Germline V gene lookup returns CDR1 LNHNV and CDR2 YYDKDF (reference sequence). J lost 4 bases, V lost 0 bases, and 4 bases had no gene match. This CDR3 is CATSRDRGLGTEAFF. In DNA, the CDR3 is TGTGCCACCAGCAGAGACAGGGGGCTCGGCACTGAAGCTTTCTTT.

This clonotype has at least ten counts. The chain has TRBV9 and TRBJ2-1; D may be TRBD1 (6 bases). The germline CDR1 and CDR2 sequences are SGDLS and YYNGEE. This CDR3 has 13 amino acids. Trimming stripped 6 bases from V and 5 bases from J, with 12 bases between. In nucleotides, the CDR3 is TGTGCCAGCAACATCCGGGACAACAATGAGCAGTTCTTC. Residues: CASNIRDNNEQFF.

There are a few counts of this clonotype. The CDR3, as DNA: TGTGCCACCAGTGATGCAGGGGACAGCACAGATACGCAGTATTTT. This sequence encodes CATSDAGDSTDTQYF. The genes are TRBV24-1 and TRBJ2-3, with D possibly TRBD1 on 6 matching bases. The V gene's germline CDR1 is KGHDR and CDR2 SFDVKD. V shed 3 bases and J shed 0 bases, with 9 bases lying between them. The CDR3 has 15 residues.

The chain is built from TRBV5-8 and TRBJ2-2; TRBD2 is a possible D gene (6 bases). The CDR3 covers 15 residues. Per germline, CDR1 SGHTS and CDR2 YDEGEE. The V end was cut by 2 bases, the J end by 1 base, with 9 bases between. CDR3: CASSFWRGNTGELFF. CDR3 nucleotide sequence: TGTGCCAGCAGCTTCTGGAGGGGGAACACCGGGGAGCTGTTTTTT.

The rearrangement uses TRBV10-3 and TRBJ2-1; 8 positions match TRBD1. The trim removed 4 bases at V and 2 bases at J, leaving 4 bases unmatched. This CDR3 spans 15 amino acids. Per germline, CDR1 ENHRY and CDR2 SYGVKD. CDR3 sequence (DNA): TGTGCCATCAGTGGGGACAGGAAACCCTACAATGAGCAGTTCTTC. Protein sequence: CAISGDRKPYNEQFF.

In its sample, this clonotype was seen a few times. The chain combines TRBV28 with TRBJ2-3; D gene uncertain. Germline V CDR1 and CDR2: MDHEN, SYDVKM. Trimming cost V 5 bases and J 3 bases, with 15 bases left between them. The CDR3 covers 15 residues. The CDR3 DNA reads TGTGCCAGCAGTCAATTCTCGTCCCCAACAGATACGCAGTATTTT. Its protein is CASSQFSSPTDTQYF. Drawing the rest from reference TRBV28 and TRBJ2-3, the complete variable domain is DVKVTQSSRYLVKRTGEKVFLECVQDMDHENMFWYRQDPGLGLRLIYFSYDVKMKEKGDIPEGYSVSREKKERFSLILESASTNQTSMYLCASSQFSSPTDTQYFGPGTRLTVL.

The J gene is TRBJ2-5, the V gene TRBV29-1; perhaps TRBD2 as D (7 bases). In germline, CDR1 is SQVTM, CDR2 ANQGSEA. V lost 8 bases and J 5 bases, leaving 15 bases between the germline ends. This CDR3 has 12 amino acids. The CDR3, as DNA: TGCAGCTCCAGAGGGGGGGGTGAGACCCAGTACTTC. Its protein product is CSSRGGGETQYF.

This clonotype came up a few times. This chain connects TRBV10-1 to TRBJ2-1, with D unresolved. The CDR3 contains 13 residues. V was trimmed by 6 bases and J by 12 bases, leaving 18 bases between them. CDR1 is WNHNN and CDR2 is SYGVQD in the germline V gene (reference sequence). CDR3 sequence (DNA): TGCGCCAGCAGGGACGGACCCTCCGGGCGGCAGTTCTTC. It is translated as CASRDGPSGRQFF.

The genes are TRBV5-1 and TRBJ2-1; 10 bases line up with TRBD1. The V segment lost 1 base and the J segment 10 bases; nucleotides outside the gene matches: 8. The CDR3 spans 15 residues. The V gene's germline CDR1 is SGHRS and CDR2 YFSETQ. The CDR3 bases are TGCGCCAGCAGCTTGACCCAGGGGGGACAGGGGGAGCAGTTCTTC. This translates into CASSLTQGGQGEQFF.

The chain uses TRBV2 and TRBJ2-3; D call uncertain. The V end was cut by 6 bases, the J end by 5 bases, with 6 bases between. Germline V gene lookup returns CDR1 SNHLY and CDR2 FYNNEI. There are 11 residues in the CDR3. CDR3 in DNA: TGTGCCAGCAGAGAGAAAGATACGCAGTATTTT. It yields the protein CASREKDTQYF.

V and J are TRBV28 and TRBJ2-7; no reliable D call. With 3 bases removed from V and 6 bases from J, the gap between germline ends came to 9 bases. The CDR3 sequence is 12 residues long. Germline loops: CDR1 MDHEN, CDR2 SYDVKM. CDR3 residues: CASSFVLREQYF. The CDR3 region has the DNA TGTGCCAGCAGTTTCGTCCTCCGCGAGCAGTACTTC.

This clonotype has a handful of counts. The chain carries TRBV29-1 and TRBJ1-2, with TRBD1 as a possible D gene (5 bases). This CDR3 spans 15 amino acids. Per germline, CDR1 SQVTM and CDR2 ANQGSEA. Deletions cut 4 bases from V and 2 bases from J, with 17 bases between. CDR3 nucleotide sequence: TGCAGCGTTGGACAGAACAAAAACCCCAACTATGGCTACACCTTC. The encoded protein is CSVGQNKNPNYGYTF.